This T cell receptor beta chain comes out of a study of regulatory T cells in long-lasting Graves disease. Regarding time point: newly diagnosed GD, antithyroid drugs for less than 3 months. PBMC RNA was the source of the TCR library. A note on this clonotype: A far larger clone is only one base removed, so a read error is likely.

V lost 9 bases and J 4 bases, leaving 18 bases between the germline ends. The CDR3 length is 14 residues. The germline gives CDR1 MNHEY, CDR2 SMNVEV (reference sequence). iRepertoire HTBI primers and Arm-PCR of CDR3 regions built TCR beta libraries. Using its own MiXCR run on the multiplex PCR reads, TCRdb lists one record per CDR3 protein. There are roughly 400,000 distinct CDR3 sequences in the sample; 15% occur only once, and under 9% lies in the top ten. This same sample was also taken into another study, of T cells in Graves' hyperthyroidism and ophthalmopathy. That source reports: HTBI primers were the set used in a first-round RT-PCR of the TCR CDR3.

Here the sequenced sample was peripheral blood mononuclear cells (PBMCs), taken at new diagnosis, from a patient treated with antithyroid drugs. The TCR comes from a woman between 40 and 50 years old with Graves disease. The chain employs TRBV27 and TRBJ1-1; D gene uncertain. The CDR3 coding sequence is TGTGCCAGGAGCCGAGGACCTCGCGGCACTGAAGCTTTCTTT. Amino acid sequence: CARSRGPRGTEAFF.